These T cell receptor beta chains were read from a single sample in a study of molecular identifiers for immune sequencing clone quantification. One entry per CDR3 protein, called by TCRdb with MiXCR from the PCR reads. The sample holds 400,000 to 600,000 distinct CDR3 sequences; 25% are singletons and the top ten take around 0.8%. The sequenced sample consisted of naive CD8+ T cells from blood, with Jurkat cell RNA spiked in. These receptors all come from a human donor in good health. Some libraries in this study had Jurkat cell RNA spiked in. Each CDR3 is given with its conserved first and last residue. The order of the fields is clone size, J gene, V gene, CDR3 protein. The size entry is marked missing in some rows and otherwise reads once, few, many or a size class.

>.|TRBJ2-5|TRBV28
CAPRAFAGGGATQYF
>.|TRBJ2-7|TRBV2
CASSAWGYEQYF
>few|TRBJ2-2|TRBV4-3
CASSQDHSGEYTGELFF
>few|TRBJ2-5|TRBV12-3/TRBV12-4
CASSPPPYQETQYF
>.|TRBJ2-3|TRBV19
CASSLIKGLADTQYF
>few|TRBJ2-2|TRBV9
CASSAVTDTGELFF
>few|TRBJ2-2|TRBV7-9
CASSYSGRGVSGELFF
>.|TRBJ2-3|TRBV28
CASSLSAANTETQYF
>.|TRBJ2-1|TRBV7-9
CASSNSGTTEFF
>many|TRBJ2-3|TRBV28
CASRVRAPADTQYF
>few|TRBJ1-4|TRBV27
CASSLGGVRKKLFF
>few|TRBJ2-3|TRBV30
CAWSVRGDTQYF
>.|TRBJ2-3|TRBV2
CASSGTSGRRGTDTQYF
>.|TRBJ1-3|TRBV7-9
CASSLSGQAIVYF
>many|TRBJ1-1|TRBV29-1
CSVAEGATEAFF
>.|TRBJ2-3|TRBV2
CASSDGGTSADTQYF
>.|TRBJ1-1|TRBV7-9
CASSLESTGVKGLAFF
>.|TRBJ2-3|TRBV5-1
CASASSGGSTDTQYF
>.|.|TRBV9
CASRVGTGEEPQYF
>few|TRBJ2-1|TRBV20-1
CSALPPLAGVYNEQFF
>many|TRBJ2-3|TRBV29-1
CSVESPTSGTTDTQYF
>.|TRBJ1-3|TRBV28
CASSLGEFGNTIYF
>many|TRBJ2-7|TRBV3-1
CASSRAWYHEQYF
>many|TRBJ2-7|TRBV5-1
CASSPSGGSYEQYF
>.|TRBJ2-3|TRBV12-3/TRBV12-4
CASSLQRGVFTDTQYF
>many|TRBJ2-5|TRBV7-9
CASSWPSLGLETQYF